What follows describes a single T cell receptor beta chain. Clones were read by immunoSEQ multiplex PCR, and TCRdb kept only the in-frame ones, dropping some. The table shows around 2.3 million clones, with almost 96% occurring only once. The data are from a study of shared clonotypes between healthy human individuals. Germline V lookup: CDR1 SEHNR, CDR2 FQNEAQ (reference sequence). This CDR3 region has 15 residues. V was cut by 5 bases and J by 0 bases, with 13 bases left in between. The sample comprised naive CD4+ T cells sorted from blood. Regarding subset: CD45RA+ positively selected. The receptor was derived from a man between 18 and 35 years old in good health. V gene TRBV7-9 combines with J gene TRBJ2-5; perhaps TRBD1 as D (6 bases). The CDR3 sequence is CASSRKQGYQETQYF. The DNA of the CDR3 is TGTGCCAGCAGCAGAAAGCAGGGGTACCAAGAGACCCAGTACTTC.